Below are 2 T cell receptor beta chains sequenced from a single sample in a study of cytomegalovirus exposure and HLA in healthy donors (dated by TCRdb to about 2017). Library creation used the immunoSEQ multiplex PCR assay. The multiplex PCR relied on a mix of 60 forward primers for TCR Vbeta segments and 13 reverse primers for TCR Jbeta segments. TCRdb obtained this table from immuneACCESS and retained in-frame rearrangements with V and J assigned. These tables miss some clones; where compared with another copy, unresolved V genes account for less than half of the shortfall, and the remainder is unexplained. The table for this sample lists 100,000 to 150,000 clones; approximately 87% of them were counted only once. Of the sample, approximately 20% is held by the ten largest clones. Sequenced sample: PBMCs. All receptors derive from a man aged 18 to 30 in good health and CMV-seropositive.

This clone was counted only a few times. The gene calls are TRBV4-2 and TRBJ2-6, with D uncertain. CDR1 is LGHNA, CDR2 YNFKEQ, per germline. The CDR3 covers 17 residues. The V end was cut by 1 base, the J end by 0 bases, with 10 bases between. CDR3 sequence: CASSQGSSDSGANVLTF. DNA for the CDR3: TGTGCCAGCAGCCAAGGGTCCAGCGACTCTGGGGCCAACGTCCTGACTTTC.

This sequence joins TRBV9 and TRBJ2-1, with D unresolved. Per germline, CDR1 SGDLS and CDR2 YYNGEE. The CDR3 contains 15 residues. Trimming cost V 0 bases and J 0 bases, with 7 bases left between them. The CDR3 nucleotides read TGTGCCAGCAGCGTAGGGGCAGGCTCCTACAATGAGCAGTTCTTC. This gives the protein CASSVGAGSYNEQFF.